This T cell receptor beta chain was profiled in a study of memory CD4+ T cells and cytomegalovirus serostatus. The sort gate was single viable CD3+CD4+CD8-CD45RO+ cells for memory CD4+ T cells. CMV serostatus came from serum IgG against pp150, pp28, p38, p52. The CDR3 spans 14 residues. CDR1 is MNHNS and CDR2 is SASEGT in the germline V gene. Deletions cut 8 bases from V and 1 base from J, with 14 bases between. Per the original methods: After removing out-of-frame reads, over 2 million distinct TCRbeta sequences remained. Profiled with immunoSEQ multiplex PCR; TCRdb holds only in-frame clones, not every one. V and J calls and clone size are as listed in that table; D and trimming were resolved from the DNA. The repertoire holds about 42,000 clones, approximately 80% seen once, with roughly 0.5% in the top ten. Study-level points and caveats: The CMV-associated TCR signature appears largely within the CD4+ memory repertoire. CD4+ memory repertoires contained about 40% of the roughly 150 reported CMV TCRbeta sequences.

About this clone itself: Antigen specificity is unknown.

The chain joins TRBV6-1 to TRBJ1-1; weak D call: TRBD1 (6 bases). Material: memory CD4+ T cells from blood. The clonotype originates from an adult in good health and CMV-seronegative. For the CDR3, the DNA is TGTGCCAGCTTCAACTTGGGACAGAACACTGAAGCTTTCTTT. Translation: CASFNLGQNTEAFF.